This T cell receptor (beta chain) comes out of a study of PD-1 blockade in classical Hodgkin lymphoma. Overall study: Patients received nivolumab 3 mg/kg intravenously every 2 weeks.

TCRdb keeps only in-frame clones here, not all; method: immunoSEQ multiplex PCR. The data show about 63,000 clones, with around 89% seen just once and around 5% held by the top ten. As to this clone: Its cognate antigen is unknown.

Study-wide points: Relative to healthy donors, newly diagnosed patients reportedly had lower baseline TCR diversity, which was reported as lower still in relapsed/refractory patients. Before treatment, complete responders showed about the same diversity as newly diagnosed patients. Compared with baseline, CD4+ but not CD8+ TCR diversity had risen significantly by C4D1.

The V and J ends lost 1 base and 8 bases respectively, with 18 bases between them. Germline CDR1 reads SGHRS; CDR2 reads YFSETQ. CDR3 length: 16 amino acids. All patients relapsed after autologous stem cell transplantation, and brentuximab vedotin exposure varied. The sample here was peripheral blood mononuclear cells (PBMCs), taken before the second cycle of nivolumab. V and J are TRBV5-1 and TRBJ1-4; D remains ambiguous. The sequence was obtained from a human donor with classical Hodgkin lymphoma. CDR3 residues: CASSLLDPRTNEKLFF. In DNA, the CDR3 is TGCGCCAGCAGCTTGTTAGACCCGCGGACGAACGAAAAACTGTTTTTT.